The sequence of this T cell receptor beta chain was determined in a study of shared clonotypes between healthy human individuals. Study-wide results and caveats: Although depth was large, rarefaction showed that sequencing of the sorted subsets was incomplete.

The CDR3 length is 16 residues. V dropped 3 bases and J dropped 4 bases, with 19 bases sitting between them. CDR1 KGHSH and CDR2 LQKENI come from the germline V gene. Profiled with immunoSEQ multiplex PCR; TCRdb holds only in-frame clones, not every one. Of 950,000 to 1,300,000 clones listed, under 80% are singletons. Concerning this clone itself: Its target is unknown.

The receptor was isolated from a young man in good health. The sequenced sample was memory CD4+ T cells sorted from blood. Subset in this sample: CD45RA-negative fraction. The V gene is TRBV18, the J gene TRBJ2-7; D possibly corresponds to TRBD1 (8 bases). CDR3 sequence: CASSPRTGRVFYEQYF. The CDR3 DNA reads as TGTGCCAGCTCACCTCGGACAGGGAGGGTATTTTACGAGCAGTACTTC.